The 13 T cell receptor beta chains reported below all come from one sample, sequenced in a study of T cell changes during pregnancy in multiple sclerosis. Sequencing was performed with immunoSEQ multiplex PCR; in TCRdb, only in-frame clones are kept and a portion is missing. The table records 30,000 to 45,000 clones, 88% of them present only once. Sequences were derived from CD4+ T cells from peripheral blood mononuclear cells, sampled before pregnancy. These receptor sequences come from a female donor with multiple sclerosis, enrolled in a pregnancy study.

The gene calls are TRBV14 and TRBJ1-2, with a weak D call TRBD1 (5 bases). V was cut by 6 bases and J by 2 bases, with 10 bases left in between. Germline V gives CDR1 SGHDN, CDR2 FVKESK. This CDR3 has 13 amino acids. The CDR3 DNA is TGTGCCAGCAGTGCCCAGGGAAACTATGGCTACACCTTC. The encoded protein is CASSAQGNYGYTF.

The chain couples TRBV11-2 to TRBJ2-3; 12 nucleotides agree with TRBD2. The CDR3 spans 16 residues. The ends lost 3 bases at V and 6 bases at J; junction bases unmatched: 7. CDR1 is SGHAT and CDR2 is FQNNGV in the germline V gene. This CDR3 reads CASSLASGRGGDTQYF. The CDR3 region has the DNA TGTGCCAGCAGCTTGGCTAGCGGGAGGGGGGGTGATACGCAGTATTTT.

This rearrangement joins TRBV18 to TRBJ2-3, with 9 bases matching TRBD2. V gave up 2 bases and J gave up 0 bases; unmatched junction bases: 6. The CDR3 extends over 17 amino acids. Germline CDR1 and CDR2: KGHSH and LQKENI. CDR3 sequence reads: CASSPYLAGESTDTQYF. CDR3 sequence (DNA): TGTGCCAGCTCACCATACTTAGCGGGAGAAAGCACAGATACGCAGTATTTT.

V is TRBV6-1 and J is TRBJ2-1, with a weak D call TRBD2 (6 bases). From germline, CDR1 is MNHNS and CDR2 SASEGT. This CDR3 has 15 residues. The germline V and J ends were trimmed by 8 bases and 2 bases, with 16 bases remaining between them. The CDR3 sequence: CASRPGSGPYNEQFF. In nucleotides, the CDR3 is TGTGCCAGCCGCCCGGGGAGCGGGCCCTACAATGAGCAGTTCTTC.

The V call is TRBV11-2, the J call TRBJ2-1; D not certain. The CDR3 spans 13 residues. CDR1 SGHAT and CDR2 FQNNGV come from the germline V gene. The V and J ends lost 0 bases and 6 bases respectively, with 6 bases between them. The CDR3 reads CASSLDIPNEQFF. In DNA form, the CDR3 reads TGTGCCAGCAGCTTAGATATCCCCAATGAGCAGTTCTTC.

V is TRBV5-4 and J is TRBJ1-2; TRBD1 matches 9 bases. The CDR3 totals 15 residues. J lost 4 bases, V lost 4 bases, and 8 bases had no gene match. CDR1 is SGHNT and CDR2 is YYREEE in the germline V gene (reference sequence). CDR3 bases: TGTGCCAGCAGCGCTAAAACAGGGGGCGGCTATGGCTACACCTTC. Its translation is CASSAKTGGGYGYTF.

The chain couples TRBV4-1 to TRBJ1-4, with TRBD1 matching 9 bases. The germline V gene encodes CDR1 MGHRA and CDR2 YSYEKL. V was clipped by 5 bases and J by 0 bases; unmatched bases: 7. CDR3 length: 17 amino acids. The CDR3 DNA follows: TGCGCCAGCAGCAAAGGACAGGGGACTGCAACTAATGAAAAACTGTTTTTT. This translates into CASSKGQGTATNEKLFF.

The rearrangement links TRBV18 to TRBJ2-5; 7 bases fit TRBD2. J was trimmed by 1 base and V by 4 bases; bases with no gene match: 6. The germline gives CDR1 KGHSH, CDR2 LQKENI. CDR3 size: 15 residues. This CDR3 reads CASSRALAAQETQYF. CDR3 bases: TGTGCCAGCTCACGGGCCCTAGCGGCCCAAGAGACCCAGTACTTC.

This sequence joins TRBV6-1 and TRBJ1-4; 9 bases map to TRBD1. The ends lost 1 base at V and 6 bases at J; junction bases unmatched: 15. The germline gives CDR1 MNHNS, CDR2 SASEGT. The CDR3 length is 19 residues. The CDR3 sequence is CASSEGLRGQGKRYEKLFF. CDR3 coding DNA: TGTGCCAGCAGTGAAGGATTAAGGGGACAGGGCAAAAGGTATGAAAAACTGTTTTTT.

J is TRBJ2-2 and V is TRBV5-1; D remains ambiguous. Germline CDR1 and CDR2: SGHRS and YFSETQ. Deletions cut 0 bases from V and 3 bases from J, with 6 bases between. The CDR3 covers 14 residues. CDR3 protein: CASSLGADTGELFF. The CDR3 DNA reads TGCGCCAGCAGCTTGGGGGCCGACACCGGGGAGCTGTTTTTT. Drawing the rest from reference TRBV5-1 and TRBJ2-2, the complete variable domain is KAGVTQTPRYLIKTRGQQVTLSCSPISGHRSVSWYQQTPGQGLQFLFEYFSETQRNKGNFPGRFSGRQFSNSRSEMNVSTLELGDSALYLCASSLGADTGELFFGEGSRLTVL.

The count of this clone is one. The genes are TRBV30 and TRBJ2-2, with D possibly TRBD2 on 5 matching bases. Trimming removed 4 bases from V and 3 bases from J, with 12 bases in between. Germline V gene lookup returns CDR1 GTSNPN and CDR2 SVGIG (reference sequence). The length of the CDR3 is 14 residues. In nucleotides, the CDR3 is TGTGCCTGGAACGGGGTCCGAGACACCGGGGAGCTGTTTTTT. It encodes CAWNGVRDTGELFF.

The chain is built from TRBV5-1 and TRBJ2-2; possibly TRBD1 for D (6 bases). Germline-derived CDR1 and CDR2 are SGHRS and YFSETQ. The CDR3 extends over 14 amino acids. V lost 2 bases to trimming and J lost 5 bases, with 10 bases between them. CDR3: CASSFEGVTGELFF. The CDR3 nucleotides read TGCGCCAGCAGCTTCGAGGGGGTAACCGGGGAGCTGTTTTTT. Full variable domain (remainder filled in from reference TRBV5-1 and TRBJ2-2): KAGVTQTPRYLIKTRGQQVTLSCSPISGHRSVSWYQQTPGQGLQFLFEYFSETQRNKGNFPGRFSGRQFSNSRSEMNVSTLELGDSALYLCASSFEGVTGELFFGEGSRLTVL.

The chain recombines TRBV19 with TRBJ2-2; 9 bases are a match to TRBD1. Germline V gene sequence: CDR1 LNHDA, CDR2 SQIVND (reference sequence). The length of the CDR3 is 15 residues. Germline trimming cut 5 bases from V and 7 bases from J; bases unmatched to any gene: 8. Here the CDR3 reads CASSVGQGSVGELFF. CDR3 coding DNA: TGTGCCAGTAGTGTGGGACAGGGTTCGGTCGGGGAGCTGTTTTTT.